These T cell receptor beta chains were read from a single sample in a study of blood T cell repertoires in COVID-19. The assay was immunoSEQ multiplex PCR, and TCRdb's table has in-frame clones only and misses some. The sample records approximately 200,000 clones, 80% to 90% being singletons. Sequenced input: PBMCs or T cells enriched from blood (not recorded which). The receptors were gathered from a woman aged 18-29 years in a cohort exposed to, infected with or recovered from COVID-19 (not recorded which). The conserved cysteine and the conserved F or W are not part of the CDR3 here. A D gene is named only where the DNA matches it firmly.

TRBD1 | TRBJ1-4 | TRBV18 | ASSQGASAEKLF
TRBD1 | TRBJ2-2 | TRBV19 | ASSDRGHTGELF
NA | TRBJ1-2 | TRBV15 | ATSRERPERSYGYT
NA | TRBJ1-3 | TRBV3-1/TRBV3-2 | ASSPSTGVSGNTIY
NA | TRBJ2-3 | TRBV9 | ASSASTDTQY
TRBD2 | TRBJ2-5 | TRBV5-1 | ASSLAGGQETQY
NA | TRBJ2-7 | TRBV3-1/TRBV3-2 | ASSQVFSYEQY
TRBD1 | TRBJ2-2 | TRBV6-5 | ASRTGTANTGELF
TRBD2 | TRBJ2-1 | TRBV7-9 | ASSLGEGTGAYNEQF
NA | TRBJ2-3 | TRBV19 | ASSTALVTDTQY
NA | TRBJ1-1 | TRBV30 | AWSIGMNTEAF
NA | TRBJ2-5 | TRBV18 | ASSPFTSRTETQY
NA | TRBJ1-3 | TRBV11-2 | ASSNAVPGGNTIY
NA | TRBJ1-4 | TRBV7-9 | ASSLRRGLNEKLF
TRBD2 | TRBJ2-1 | TRBV24-1 | ATSGPSGRALNEQF
TRBD1 | TRBJ2-7 | TRBV5-1 | ASSFRDSPDEQY
TRBD1 | TRBJ1-1 | TRBV2 | ASLDWDRGNTEAF
NA | TRBJ1-6 | TRBV27 | ASSSGFGNSPLH
NA | TRBJ2-2 | TRBV6-1 | ASSEKSGNTGELF
NA | TRBJ2-3 | TRBV28 | ASSHPPGLSTDTQY